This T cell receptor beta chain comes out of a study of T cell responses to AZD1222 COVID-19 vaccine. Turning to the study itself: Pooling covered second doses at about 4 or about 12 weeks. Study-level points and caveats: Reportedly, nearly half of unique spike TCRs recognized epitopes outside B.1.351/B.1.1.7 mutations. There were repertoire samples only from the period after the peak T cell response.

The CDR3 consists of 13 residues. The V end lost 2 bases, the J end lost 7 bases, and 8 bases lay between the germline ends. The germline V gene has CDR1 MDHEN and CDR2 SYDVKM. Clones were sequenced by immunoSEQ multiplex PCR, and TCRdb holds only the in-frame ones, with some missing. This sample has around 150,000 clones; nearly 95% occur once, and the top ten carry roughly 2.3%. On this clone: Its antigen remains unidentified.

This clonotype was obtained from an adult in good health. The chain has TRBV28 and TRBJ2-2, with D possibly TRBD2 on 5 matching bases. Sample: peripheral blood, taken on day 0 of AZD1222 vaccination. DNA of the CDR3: TGTGCCAGCAGTTTAGCCGGGAACGGGGAGCTGTTTTTT. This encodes CASSLAGNGELFF.